The text below deals with one T cell receptor (beta chain). It has no known antigen specificity. No qualities accompany the bases; no much larger clone lies one base away. This specimen belongs to a study of glioma-infiltrating T cells (dated by TCRdb to 2015 to 2016). With regard to the full study: Sequencing of TCR alpha- and beta-chain repertoires was performed on glioma tissue, on non-neoplastic brain tissue, and on matched peripheral blood mononuclear cells. To gauge divergence between tissue and blood T-cell populations, every tissue-infiltrating repertoire was compared against the peripheral blood repertoire from the same patient. Three low-grade glioma patients, several primary glioblastoma patients, and three non-glioma patients who contributed non-neoplastic brain tissue made up the paired cohort.

From a lookup of the germline V gene (reference sequence), CDR1 and CDR2 are LNHDA and SQIVND. From the cysteine through the phenylalanine, the CDR3 covers 14 amino acids. Only CDR3 DNA remains: 42 bases, in frame from the first base. V lost 3 bases and J lost 2 bases; the stretch between them is 8 bases long. The iRepertoire nested amplicon-rescue multiplex PCR (arm-PCR) platform was used to amplify TCR alpha and beta CDR3 regions from RNA. The input for one-step reverse transcription and amplification was roughly 85-400 ng of tissue mRNA or PBMC total RNA. Following bead purification, Illumina adapters were added by a secondary multiplex PCR, and the libraries were gel-purified between 200 and 400 bp. Demultiplexing relied on internal 6-nucleotide barcodes carried by the libraries. Sequencing of libraries was performed on an Illumina MiSeq with 2x220 or 2x250 nucleotide paired-end reads. The study's own analysis went as follows. FLASH 1.2.11 was used to merge paired reads, and BWA-MEM then aligned the reads to the GRCh37 human genome before TRA and TRB reads were extracted. An IMGT-derived reference of cassette sequences and CDR3 motifs, with pseudogenes included, was used for V and J assignment. Reads were translated in three frames, and productive CDR3s were defined as those with a C...FGXG motif and no stop codons. Unique combinations of V-J cassette pair and CDR3 amino acid sequence were defined as clonotypes. Filtering of reads was based on Hamming distance, with the threshold set by the sequence error rate of each sample in mapped regions. The public reads were quality trimmed at Q25 with fastp and then assembled into clones with MiXCR by TCRdb, keeping productive beta chains. Each CDR3 protein gets just one entry, which takes the most common genes and DNA from the rows behind it. The authors' filters were not applied to this entry. For this sample there are around 120,000 distinct CDR3 sequences; around 23% appear just once. About a quarter of the sample rests with the top ten.

Overall results and qualifications from the work: Only a very small number of CDR3 sequences turned up in both tissue and blood, a result put down to high CDR3 diversity combined with limited sampling. VJ-independent divergence between tissue and blood was lower than expected in non-neoplastic patients but higher than expected in all gliomas, particularly low-grade gliomas. Group comparisons rested on small numbers: three non-neoplastic, three low-grade glioma and several glioblastoma patients.

Sequencing was performed on glioma tissue, nonneoplastic brain tissue, or PBMCs (not recorded which). This sequence was found in a human donor with low-grade glioma or glioblastoma, undergoing nonglioma brain surgery, or in good health (not recorded which). Rearrangement joined TRBV19 to TRBJ1-5; no confident D gene assignment can be made. The DNA reads TGTGCCAGTAGTATGGGTCAGGGCAATCAGCCCCAGCATTTT. Translated, this gives CASSMGQGNQPQHF.